Listed below are T cell receptor beta chains from one sample, sequenced in a study of post-analysis software for immune sequencing data. MiXCR, run by TCRdb on the PCR reads, gives a single entry per CDR3 protein. The sample holds more than 350,000 distinct CDR3 sequences; approximately 42% are singletons and the top ten take 7.6%. Sequencing was performed on blood. These receptor sequences come from a girl between 2 and 10 years old with multiple sclerosis. Each CDR3 is given with its conserved first and last residue. D genes are given only for firm matches. The size of a clone is reported for some rows only, either as once, few or many, or as a class for expanded clones.

D: .; size: .; V: TRBV6-2/TRBV6-3; J: TRBJ2-7; CDR3: CASMSRMSSYEQYF; DNA: TGTGCCAGCATGTCGCGGATGAGCTCCTACGAGCAGTACTTC
D: .; size: .; V: TRBV28; J: TRBJ2-7; CDR3: CASSFPGARVTYEQYF; DNA: TGTGCCAGCAGTTTCCCGGGAGCAAGGGTAACCTACGAGCAGTACTTC
D: .; size: .; V: TRBV6-1; J: TRBJ2-7; CDR3: CASSPPAGSGAVYEQYF; DNA: TGTGCCAGCAGCCCTCCGGCGGGAAGCGGAGCGGTATACGAGCAGTACTTC
D: .; size: few; V: TRBV29-1; J: TRBJ2-7; CDR3: CSAVPIGVKATQYF; DNA: TGCAGCGCCGTTCCGATCGGGGTTAAGGCCACCCAGTACTTC
D: .; size: .; V: TRBV6-4; J: TRBJ2-3; CDR3: CASSEDRQVNTDTQYF; DNA: TGTGCCAGCAGTGAGGACCGGCAGGTCAACACAGATACGCAGTATTTT
D: .; size: medium-sized; V: TRBV13; J: TRBJ2-1; CDR3: CASSVGHSGVYNEQFF; DNA: TGTGCCAGCAGCGTAGGACACTCTGGCGTCTACAATGAGCAGTTCTTC
D: .; size: .; V: TRBV29-1; J: TRBJ2-7; CDR3: CSGGTVFNEQYF; DNA: TGCAGCGGCGGGACAGTCTTTAACGAGCAGTACTTC
D: .; size: .; V: TRBV6-2/TRBV6-3; J: TRBJ2-7; CDR3: CASSYSTARYEQYF; DNA: TGTGCCAGCAGTTACTCGACAGCCAGATACGAGCAGTACTTC
D: TRBD1; size: .; V: TRBV28; J: TRBJ2-3; CDR3: CASSFVFRTGTADTQYF; DNA: TGTGCCAGCAGTTTCGTGTTCCGGACAGGGACTGCGGATACGCAGTATTTT
D: TRBD2; size: .; V: TRBV18; J: TRBJ2-3; CDR3: CASSPWTSGSADTQYF; DNA: TGTGCCAGCTCACCATGGACTAGCGGGAGCGCAGATACGCAGTATTTT
D: .; size: few; V: TRBV20-1; J: TRBJ1-2; CDR3: CSARDDRNYGYTF; DNA: TGCAGTGCTAGAGATGACAGGAACTATGGCTACACCTTC
D: TRBD2; size: .; V: TRBV6-5; J: TRBJ2-2; CDR3: CASSYSSSGRGNTGELFF; DNA: TGTGCCAGCAGTTACTCGAGTAGCGGGAGAGGAAACACCGGGGAGCTGTTTTTT
D: TRBD2; size: .; V: TRBV29-1; J: TRBJ2-7; CDR3: CSVRSGSVSYNEQYF; DNA: TGCAGCGTCCGTAGCGGGAGTGTCTCCTACAATGAGCAGTACTTC
D: TRBD2; size: few; V: TRBV11-2; J: TRBJ2-7; CDR3: CASRPIAGGYYEQYF; DNA: TGTGCCAGCAGGCCCATAGCGGGGGGCTATTACGAGCAGTACTTC
D: .; size: .; V: TRBV7-8; J: TRBJ1-1; CDR3: CASSLAGGAEAFF; DNA: TGTGCCAGCAGCTTAGCCGGGGGGGCTGAAGCTTTCTTT
D: .; size: few; V: TRBV10-3; J: TRBJ1-1; CDR3: CAISEKGSGGAEAFF; DNA: TGTGCCATCAGTGAGAAGGGATCAGGAGGAGCTGAAGCTTTCTTT
D: .; size: few; V: TRBV5-1; J: TRBJ2-5; CDR3: CASSLGRDREETQYF; DNA: TGCGCCAGCAGCTTGGGGCGAGATAGGGAAGAGACCCAGTACTTC
D: .; size: .; V: TRBV2; J: TRBJ1-2; CDR3: CASREGGNYGYTF; DNA: TGTGCCAGCCGGGAGGGGGGAAACTATGGCTACACCTTC
D: TRBD1; size: .; V: TRBV10-3; J: TRBJ2-5; CDR3: CAISPGTGLEETQYF; DNA: TGTGCCATCAGTCCCGGGACAGGACTTGAGGAGACCCAGTACTTC
D: .; size: few; V: TRBV9; J: TRBJ1-1; CDR3: CASSVPTEGEMAEGAWGTEAFF; DNA: TGTGCCAGCAGCGTACCAACCGAGGGGGAAATGGCAGAAGGTGCTTGGGGCACTGAAGCTTTCTTT
D: .; size: few; V: TRBV4-3; J: TRBJ2-7; CDR3: CASSQDEWYYEQYF; DNA: TGCGCCAGCAGCCAAGATGAGTGGTACTACGAGCAGTACTTC
D: .; size: few; V: TRBV11-2; J: TRBJ2-7; CDR3: CASRRTGINEQYF; DNA: TGTGCCAGCAGGCGTACAGGGATAAACGAGCAGTACTTC
D: .; size: few; V: TRBV9; J: TRBJ2-7; CDR3: CASSARHSGYEQYF; DNA: TGTGCCAGCAGCGCCCGACACTCCGGCTACGAGCAGTACTTC
D: TRBD2; size: many; V: TRBV20-1; J: TRBJ2-4; CDR3: CSAKSTSGGSIAKNIQYF; DNA: TGCAGTGCCAAATCGACTAGCGGGGGGAGCATAGCCAAAAACATTCAGTACTTC
D: .; size: few; V: TRBV18; J: TRBJ1-6; CDR3: CASSPLGRVDSPLHF; DNA: TGTGCCAGCTCACCACTCGGCAGGGTGGATTCACCCCTCCACTTT
D: .; size: .; V: TRBV5-1; J: TRBJ1-2; CDR3: CASSLERGPYGYTF; DNA: TGCGCCAGCAGCTTGGAGAGGGGCCCCTATGGCTACACCTTC
D: .; size: many; V: TRBV5-1; J: TRBJ1-5; CDR3: CASSLGGGNQPQHF; DNA: TGTGCCAGCAGCTTAGGAGGAGGGAATCAGCCCCAGCATTTT
D: .; size: .; V: TRBV29-1; J: TRBJ1-1; CDR3: CSVEKGRIAVEAFF; DNA: TGCAGCGTTGAAAAGGGGCGAATCGCCGTTGAAGCTTTCTTT
D: .; size: .; V: TRBV4-3; J: TRBJ2-1; CDR3: CASSQDGWGEQFF; DNA: TGCGCCAGCAGCCAAGACGGGTGGGGGGAGCAGTTCTTC
D: TRBD1; size: few; V: TRBV6-5; J: TRBJ2-1; CDR3: CASSSSGTGHNEQFF; DNA: TGTGCCAGCAGCTCCTCCGGGACAGGGCACAATGAGCAGTTCTTC
D: TRBD2; size: .; V: TRBV7-2; J: TRBJ2-1; CDR3: CATTKREYNEQFF; DNA: TGTGCCACCACTAAGCGGGAGTACAATGAGCAGTTCTTC
D: .; size: few; V: TRBV30; J: TRBJ2-7; CDR3: CAWSVSGGREQYF; DNA: TGTGCCTGGAGTGTATCCGGGGGGCGCGAGCAGTACTTC
D: .; size: few; V: TRBV7-9; J: TRBJ2-3; CDR3: CATSSANTDTQYF; DNA: TGTGCCACCTCTAGCGCCAACACAGATACGCAGTATTTT
D: .; size: .; V: TRBV6-6; J: TRBJ2-7; CDR3: CASSYFQSYEQYF; DNA: TGTGCCAGCAGTTATTTCCAATCCTACGAGCAGTACTTC
D: TRBD2; size: few; V: TRBV20-1; J: TRBJ2-1; CDR3: CSAGGTSGRGEQFF; DNA: TGCAGTGCCGGTGGGACTAGCGGGAGAGGTGAGCAGTTCTTC
D: .; size: few; V: TRBV29-1; J: TRBJ1-1; CDR3: CSVGTEAFF; DNA: TGCAGCGTTGGTACTGAAGCTTTCTTT
D: .; size: few; V: TRBV27; J: TRBJ2-2; CDR3: CATSPGPDTGELFF; DNA: TGTGCCACCAGCCCGGGGCCCGACACCGGGGAGCTGTTTTTT
D: .; size: few; V: TRBV20-1; J: TRBJ1-5; CDR3: CSAGRSGSSSNQPQHF; DNA: TGCAGTGCTGGAAGGTCGGGGAGTTCGTCTAACCAGCCCCAGCATTTT
D: TRBD1; size: .; V: TRBV7-8; J: TRBJ1-1; CDR3: CASSLGRTGTYTEAFF; DNA: TGTGCCAGCAGCTTAGGGAGGACAGGGACGTACACTGAAGCTTTCTTT
D: .; size: .; V: TRBV18; J: TRBJ1-5; CDR3: CASSRAREYNQPRHF; DNA: TGTGCCAGCTCACGGGCCCGGGAATACAATCAGCCCCGGCATTTT
D: .; size: .; V: TRBV9; J: TRBJ2-7; CDR3: CASSSGDAQYF; DNA: TGTGCCAGCAGCTCCGGAGACGCGCAGTACTTC
D: .; size: .; V: TRBV4-1; J: TRBJ2-3; CDR3: CASSQEASSVSTDTQYF; DNA: TGCGCCAGCAGCCAAGAGGCTTCATCTGTTAGCACAGATACGCAGTATTTT
D: .; size: once; V: TRBV6-5; J: TRBJ1-3; CDR3: CASSAIQGTGNTIYF; DNA: TGTGCCAGCAGTGCCATTCAGGGGACTGGAAACACCATATATTTT
D: .; size: .; V: TRBV29-1; J: TRBJ1-2; CDR3: CSAGSGSYTF; DNA: TGCAGCGCAGGATCCGGGAGCTACACCTTC
D: .; size: few; V: TRBV29-1; J: TRBJ1-1; CDR3: CSVDGLNTEAFF; DNA: TGCAGCGTTGATGGGCTGAACACTGAAGCTTTCTTT